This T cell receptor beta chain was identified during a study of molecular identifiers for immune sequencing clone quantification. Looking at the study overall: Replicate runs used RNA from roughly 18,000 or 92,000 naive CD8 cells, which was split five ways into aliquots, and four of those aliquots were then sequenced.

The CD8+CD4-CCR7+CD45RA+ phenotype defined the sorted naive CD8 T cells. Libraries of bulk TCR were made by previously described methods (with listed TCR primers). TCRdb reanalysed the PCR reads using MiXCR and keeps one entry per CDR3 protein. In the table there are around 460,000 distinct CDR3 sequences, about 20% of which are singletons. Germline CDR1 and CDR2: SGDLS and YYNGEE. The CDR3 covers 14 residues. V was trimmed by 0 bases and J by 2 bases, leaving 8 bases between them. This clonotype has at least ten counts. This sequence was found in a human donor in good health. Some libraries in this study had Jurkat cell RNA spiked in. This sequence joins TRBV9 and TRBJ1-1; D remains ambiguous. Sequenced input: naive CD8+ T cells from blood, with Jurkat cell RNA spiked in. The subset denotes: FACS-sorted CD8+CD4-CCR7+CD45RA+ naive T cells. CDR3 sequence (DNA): TGTGCCAGCAGCGTAGATGGGAGTAACACTGAAGCTTTCTTT. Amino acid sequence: CASSVDGSNTEAFF.